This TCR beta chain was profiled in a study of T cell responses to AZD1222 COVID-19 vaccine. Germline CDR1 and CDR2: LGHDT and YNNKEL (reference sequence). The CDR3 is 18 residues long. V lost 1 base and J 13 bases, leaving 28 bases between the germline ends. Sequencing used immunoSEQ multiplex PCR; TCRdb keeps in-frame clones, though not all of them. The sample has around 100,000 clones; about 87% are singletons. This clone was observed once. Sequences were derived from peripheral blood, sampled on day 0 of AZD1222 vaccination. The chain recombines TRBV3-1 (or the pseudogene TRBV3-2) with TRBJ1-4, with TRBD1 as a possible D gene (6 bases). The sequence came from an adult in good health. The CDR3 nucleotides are TGTGCCAGCAGCCAAGGGGGCGCAAGGGGAATAGGGGGAAACCGACTGTTTTTT. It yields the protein CASSQGGARGIGGNRLFF.